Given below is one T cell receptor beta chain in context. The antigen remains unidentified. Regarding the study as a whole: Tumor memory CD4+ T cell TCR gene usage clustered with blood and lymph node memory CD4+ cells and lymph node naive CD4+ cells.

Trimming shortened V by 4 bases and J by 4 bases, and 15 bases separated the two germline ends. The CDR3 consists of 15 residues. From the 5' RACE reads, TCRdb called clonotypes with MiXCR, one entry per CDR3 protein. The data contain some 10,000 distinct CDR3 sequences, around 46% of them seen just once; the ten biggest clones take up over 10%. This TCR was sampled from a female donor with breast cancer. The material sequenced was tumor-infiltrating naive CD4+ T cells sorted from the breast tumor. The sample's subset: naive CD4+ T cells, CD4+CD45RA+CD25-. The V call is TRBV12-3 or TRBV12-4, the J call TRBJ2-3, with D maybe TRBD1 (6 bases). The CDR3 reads CASSSRTVVADTQYF. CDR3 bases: TGTGCCAGCAGTTCAAGGACAGTGGTGGCAGATACGCAGTATTTT.